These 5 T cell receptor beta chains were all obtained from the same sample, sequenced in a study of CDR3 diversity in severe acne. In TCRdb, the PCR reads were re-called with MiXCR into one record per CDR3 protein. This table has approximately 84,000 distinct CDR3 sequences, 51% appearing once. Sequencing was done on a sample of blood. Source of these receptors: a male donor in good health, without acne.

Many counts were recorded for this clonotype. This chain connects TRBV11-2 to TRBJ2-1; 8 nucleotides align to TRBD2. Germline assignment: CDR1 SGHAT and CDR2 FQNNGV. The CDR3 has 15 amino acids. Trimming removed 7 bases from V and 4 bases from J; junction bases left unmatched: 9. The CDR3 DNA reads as TGTGCCAGCATCCCGGGGGGGGGCGGGTACAATGAGCAGTTCTTC. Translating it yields CASIPGGGGYNEQFF.

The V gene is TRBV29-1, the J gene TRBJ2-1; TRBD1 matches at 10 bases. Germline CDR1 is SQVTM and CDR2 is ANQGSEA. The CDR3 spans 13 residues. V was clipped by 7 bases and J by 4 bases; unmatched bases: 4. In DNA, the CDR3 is TGCAGCGCACCGGACAGGGGGTACAATGAGCAGTTCTTC. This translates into CSAPDRGYNEQFF.

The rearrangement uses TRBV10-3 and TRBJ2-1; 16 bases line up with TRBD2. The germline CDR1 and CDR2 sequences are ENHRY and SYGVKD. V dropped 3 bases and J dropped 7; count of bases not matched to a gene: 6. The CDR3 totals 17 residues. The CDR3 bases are TGTGCCATCAGTGAAGAGGGACTAGCGGGGGGGTTTAATGAGCAGTTCTTC. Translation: CAISEEGLAGGFNEQFF.

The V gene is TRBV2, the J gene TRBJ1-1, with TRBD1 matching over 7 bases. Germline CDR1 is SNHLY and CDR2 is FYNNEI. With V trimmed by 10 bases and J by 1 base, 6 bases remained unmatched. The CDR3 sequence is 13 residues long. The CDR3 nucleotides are TGTGCCATCGGCGGACAGGCGAACACTGAAGCTTTCTTT. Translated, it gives CAIGGQANTEAFF.

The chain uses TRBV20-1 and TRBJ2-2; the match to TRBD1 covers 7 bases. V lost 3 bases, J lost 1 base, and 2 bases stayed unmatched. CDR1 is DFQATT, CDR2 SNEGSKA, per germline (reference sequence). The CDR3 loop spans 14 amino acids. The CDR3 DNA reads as TGCAGTGCTAGGACAGGGCTGAACACCGGGGAGCTGTTTTTT. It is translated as CSARTGLNTGELFF.